The T cell receptor (beta chain) under discussion was sequenced for a study of long-term antiretroviral therapy in people with HIV (dated 2022 in TCRdb). About the full investigation: The earliest samples were collected about a decade before the 2015 WHO recommendation for immediate ART, when ART was typically delayed until CD4 counts fell. A retrospective serial study tested whether changes in peripheral blood TRB repertoire composition and diversity were associated with ART initiation and durable HIV suppression. A total of 192 cryopreserved PBMC samples were contributed to the cohort by 30 adults with confirmed HIV infection, with samples collected serially over a mean of approximately 6 years (range 1-12). Of the 30 participants with HIV, about a dozen were female. No cross-contamination during QIAcube processing was shown when test extractions of a monoclonal T-cell line were performed alongside fewer than 40 polyclonal samples. Findings and caveats that apply to the study as a whole: At every time point, the repertoire was dominated by expanded TRB clones first identified before ART initiation, although this dominance fluctuated and, in many PLHIV, declined after ART. Because pre-ART samples had limited cell numbers, profiling was done on unsorted PBMC rather than on sorted CD4+ and CD8+ T cells. Inferences about post-ART repertoire changes were limited because no data were available on ART adherence, viral resistance or therapy changes. The samples were dated from about 2004 to 2018, and the ART regimens that were used may be less effective than current ART regimens. Since PBMC availability was limited, sequencing covered only the TCR beta chain, with no alpha chain pairing. CDR3 length ranges in HIV repertoires were narrower than in controls, and network structure suggested an antigen-experienced repertoire with only a slight naive shift after ART. Starting ART was linked to a significant rise in TRB diversity, yet even after long-term ART the diversity remained significantly lower than in transplant donor controls.

To be included, a participant needed at least one PBMC sample from before ART initiation plus at least two post-ART samples. Treatment was received in the United States of America by all participants with HIV. Cryopreserved samples of about 0.95-11 million PBMC were thawed and washed before DNA extraction. At the time of the earliest PBMC sample for each participant with HIV, ages ranged from roughly 20 to 60 years. PBMC samples from each participant spanned 1-4 timepoints before ART initiation and 2-8 timepoints after ART initiation, with a median of 7 samples. For every participant, serial HIV viral load, CD4+ T-cell count, ART history and demographic data were obtained. Using a Qiagen kit on a QIAcube, genomic DNA was extracted from unsorted PBMC, with samples processed in batches of 12. Sequencing of the TRB variable region was done with the immunoSEQ hsTCRB v3.0 assay at survey level resolution. TRB sequencing targeted a depth of about 40,000-50,000 T-cell genomes per sample. Pooled TRB libraries were sequenced on an Illumina MiSeq with a v3 150-cycle kit. As for the original processing: Repertoire analysis ran in R within a reproducible Nextflow workflow covering QC, data transformation and analysis. LymphoSeq2, an R package for exploring AIRR-Seq data, was used to implement custom analyses. A few samples yielding fewer than 5000 total TRB sequences were excluded, leaving 188 analyzed HIV repertoires. Of the 188 retained HIV repertoires, about 59 were collected before and 120 to 130 after ART initiation. Repertoires were downsampled to 5000 TRB nucleotide sequences, with summary statistics averaged over 100 downsampling iterations. The analysis kept only TRB sequences whose CDR3 regions were at least seven amino acids long. Diversity was assessed using a clonality score derived from Shannon entropy and using the Gini coefficient. In the repertoire networks, any two of the top 5000 CDR3 amino acid sequences were linked whenever the two sequences differed by an edit distance of one. GLIPH2 predicted antigen specificity groups and MHC restriction for TRB CDR3 amino acid sequences. To flag known associations with CMV, EBV, HIV or tissue antigens, CDR3 amino acid sequences were compared against VDJdb and McPAS-TCR. Pre-ART, post-ART and control groups were compared with Wilcoxon signed-rank tests and Holm-Bonferroni correction. The immuneACCESS repertoire file appears here via TCRdb, limited to in-frame rearrangements. These files lack a portion of the clones; in checked studies, under half of the deficit traces to unresolved V genes, and the cause of the others is not known. That table supplies the V and J calls and clone size; D and trimming were determined from the DNA. The sample records approximately 29,000 clones, about 85% of which are singletons. The ten top clones hold over 10% of the sample.

CDR3 length: 12 amino acids, cysteine to phenylalanine. The DNA shown is the 36-base CDR3, in frame from base 1. From the germline V gene, CDR1 is SGHDN and CDR2 is FVKESK. The germline ends are 9 bases apart after V is trimmed by 4 bases and J by 6 bases. About this clone itself: No antigen is known for it. Nothing much larger sits one base from this clone, and base qualities are not available.

The chain joins TRBV14 to TRBJ1-2, with the D gene uncertain. The sequencing used unsorted PBMCs, collected 1.1 years after starting antiretroviral therapy. This clonotype was sampled from a man aged 18 to 29 with HIV. At the DNA level, the sequence is TGTGCCAGCAGCCCTGGAGGGAATGGCTACACCTTC. Translated, it gives CASSPGGNGYTF.